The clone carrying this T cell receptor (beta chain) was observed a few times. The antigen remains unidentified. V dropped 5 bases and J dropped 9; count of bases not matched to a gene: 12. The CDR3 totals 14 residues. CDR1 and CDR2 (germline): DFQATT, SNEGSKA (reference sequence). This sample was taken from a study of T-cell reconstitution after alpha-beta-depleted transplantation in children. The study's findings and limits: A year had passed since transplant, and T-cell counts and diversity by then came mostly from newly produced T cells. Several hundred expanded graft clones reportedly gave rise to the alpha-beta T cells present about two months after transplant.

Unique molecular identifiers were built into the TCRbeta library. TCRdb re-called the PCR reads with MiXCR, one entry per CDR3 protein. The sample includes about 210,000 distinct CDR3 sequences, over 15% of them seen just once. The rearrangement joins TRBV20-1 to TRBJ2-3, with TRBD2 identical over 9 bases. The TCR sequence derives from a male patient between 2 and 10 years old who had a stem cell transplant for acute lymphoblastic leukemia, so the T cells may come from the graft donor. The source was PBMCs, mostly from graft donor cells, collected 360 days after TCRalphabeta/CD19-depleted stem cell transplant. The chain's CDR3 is CSAEEGLAGETQYF. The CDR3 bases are TGCAGTGCTGAAGAAGGGTTAGCGGGAGAGACGCAGTATTTT.